Sequencing of this T cell receptor (beta chain) was carried out in a study of Ad26.COV2.S vaccination and SARS-CoV-2 variants (dated by TCRdb to the early 2020s). Turning to the overall study: Donors in the vaccine arm were drawn from COV1001, a multicentre, randomized, double-blind, placebo-controlled phase I-IIa trial testing Ad26.COV2.S in healthy adults. Dosing of Ad26.COV2.S was intramuscular, at either 5x10^10 or 1x10^11 viral particles, delivered as one shot or as two shots spaced 56 days apart. TCRbeta repertoire sequencing was used to assess the specificity and breadth of SARS-CoV-2-reactive T cell receptors after Ad26.COV2.S vaccination. A total of approximately 32 samples were included in the TCR-sequenced set, comprising around 19 Ad26.COV2.S vaccine recipients, 5 placebo recipients and 8 SARS-CoV-2 convalescent individuals. Trial participants were randomized into five groups of five: low-dose or high-dose Ad26.COV2.S given once or twice, or placebo on both occasions. Throughout the experiments and outcome assessment, investigators stayed blinded to trial group allocation. Findings and caveats that apply to the study as a whole: After vaccination, spike-specific CD8+ and CD4+ T cell responses were reported to show substantial breadth. The study was not powered to compare responses between vaccine doses or regimens. Comparable non-spike TCR breadth was observed between vaccine and placebo recipients, consistent with only spike being contained in the vaccine. According to the authors, total T cell responses may have been underestimated by the TCR breadth and depth analyses. Spike-specific TCR breadth was higher in Ad26.COV2.S recipients than in placebo recipients (P = 0.0014).

V is clipped by 6 bases and J by 1 base, and the sequence between their germline boundaries is 13 bases long. CDR1 SGHNT and CDR2 YYREEE were looked up in the germline V gene (reference sequence). From the cysteine through the phenylalanine, the CDR3 covers 14 amino acids. The sequence is cut down to CDR3 DNA, 42 bases in frame from base 1. TCRbeta CDR3 regions were sequenced with the immunoSEQ Assay. After extraction, genomic DNA underwent amplification by bias-controlled multiplex PCR, followed by high-throughput sequencing. The study's own analysis went as follows. To quantify the absolute abundance of each unique TCRbeta CDR3 region, sequences were collapsed and filtered. T cell fraction was estimated by normalization of TCRbeta template counts to usable DNA, with usable DNA being measured through amplification of reference genes present in all nucleated cells. Repertoire TCRs were annotated as SARS-CoV-2-specific when V gene, CDR3 amino acid sequence and J gene were exactly matched to a known reactive TCR set. The reference SARS-CoV-2 TCR set was obtained from MIRA and was filtered for enrichment in COVID-19-positive ImmuneCODE repertoires, whereby public or cross-reactive TCRs were removed. Based on the MIRA antigens, annotated TCRs were further analysed at the level of specific ORF or position within ORF. Depth was the summed frequency of annotated unique rearrangements, while breadth was defined as annotated unique rearrangements over total unique productive rearrangements. TCR breadth was compared between groups using two-sided Wilcoxon rank-sum tests. The clones in this table, taken by TCRdb from immuneACCESS, are in-frame only. Not every clone is retained; where verified, under half of the shortfall comes from an unresolved V gene, and the cause of the rest is unknown. The V and J calls and clone size were taken over from that table, and D and trimming were inferred from the DNA. Counted in this sample were approximately 420,000 clones; roughly 90% of them appeared once. The ten largest clones capture approximately 4% of the sample.

This sample's treatment or condition label indicates: roughly 19 received Ad26.COV2.S at low or high dose, single or two shots; five or six received placebo; per-sample allocation not given. For vaccine and placebo recipients, the sequenced repertoires came from samples collected on day 63 after the first injection. Between 29 July and 7 August 2020, Cohort 1b enrolled about two dozen adults aged 18-55 years at one site in Boston, USA. Ad26.COV2.S was a replication-incompetent adenovirus type 26 vector expressing a prefusion-stabilized SARS-CoV-2 spike protein from the original Wuhan strain. As to this clone: Its antigen remains unidentified. No base qualities exist here, and no much larger clone lies one base off it.

This material consisted of peripheral blood, taken in a trial of Ad26.COV2.S vaccine versus placebo. The sequence was collected from a person between 18 and 65 years old who received the Ad26.COV2.S COVID-19 vaccine or a placebo. The chain was built from TRBV5-4 and TRBJ1-1, with TRBD1 as a weak D call on 6 bases. CDR3 protein: CASNRPGQNTEAFF. The DNA is TGTGCCAGCAACCGACCGGGACAGAACACTGAAGCTTTCTTT.